Below are 5 T cell receptor beta chains sequenced from a single sample in a study of a mutant IDH1 vaccine in newly diagnosed glioma. Clones were sequenced by immunoSEQ multiplex PCR, and TCRdb holds only the in-frame ones, with some missing. The data contain roughly 30,000 clones, 80% to 85% of them singletons. Antigens of these TCRs are unknown. Described time point: week 47, end of study. Each dose of the vaccine consisted of 300 ug of mutant IDH1 20-mer peptide, with topical imiquimod. The sequenced sample was PBMCs, obtained from a glioma patient whose treatment included an IDH1 peptide vaccine. These receptor sequences come from a man under 40 with glioma.

The chain combines TRBV7-9 with TRBJ1-2, with D perhaps TRBD1 (5 bases). This CDR3 region has 14 residues. CDR1 SEHNR and CDR2 FQNEAQ come from the germline V gene (reference sequence). Deletions cut 1 base from V and 4 bases from J, with 10 bases between. Here the CDR3 DNA reads TGTGCCAGCAGCTTAGAGGCAGGGAGCTATGGCTACACCTTC. Translated: CASSLEAGSYGYTF.

V gene TRBV6-5 combines with J gene TRBJ1-1; possibly TRBD1 for D (5 bases). Germline values: CDR1 MNHEY, CDR2 SVGAGI. Trimming shortened V by 5 bases and J by 1 base, and 11 bases separated the two germline ends. This CDR3 spans 14 amino acids. The CDR3 DNA sequence: TGTGCCAGCAGTGCAACCCAGGGGAACACTGAAGCTTTCTTT. It specifies CASSATQGNTEAFF.

This clone was seen once. The chain recombines TRBV28 with TRBJ1-3; no clear D. The V end was cut by 5 bases, the J end by 0 bases, with 11 bases between. Germline CDR1 and CDR2: MDHEN and SYDVKM. The CDR3 is made up of 15 amino acids. DNA for the CDR3: TGTGCCAGCAGTCCGCGTCTAGGCTCTGGAAACACCATATATTTT. It translates to CASSPRLGSGNTIYF.

The chain carries TRBV4-1 and TRBJ1-5; tentative D call: TRBD1 (6 bases). V dropped 1 base and J dropped 0 bases, with 22 bases sitting between them. This CDR3 region has 20 residues. Looked up from germline, CDR1 is MGHRA and CDR2 is YSYEKL. In DNA, the CDR3 is TGCGCCAGCAGCCAAGCGCTTTTGACAGGCCTCGGGGATAGCAATCAGCCCCAGCATTTT. Protein sequence: CASSQALLTGLGDSNQPQHF.

The chain has TRBV7-9 and TRBJ2-7; D unresolved. Trimming took 3 bases from V and 2 from J, leaving 11 bases between them. CDR3 length: 14 residues. Looked up from germline, CDR1 is SEHNR and CDR2 is FQNEAQ (reference sequence). The CDR3 coding sequence is TGTGCCAGCAGCTTCGGTGGGTATGCCTACGAGCAGTACTTC. It yields the protein CASSFGGYAYEQYF.